This is a list of T cell receptor beta chains from one sample in a study of blood T cell repertoires in COVID-19. Generated by immunoSEQ multiplex PCR, the TCRdb table keeps only in-frame clones and is missing some. Here the sample spans about 64,000 clones, roughly 78% being singletons. The sequenced material came from peripheral blood. Receptor source: a man in his fifties or sixties with COVID-19, enrolled during active disease. Both conserved end residues are part of each CDR3. Fields, in order: V gene, D gene, clone size, J gene, CDR3 DNA, CDR3 protein. The D gene is left open where the match is weak. The size field is filled for only some rows; it gives once, few, many or a size class.

>TRBV19|NA|NA|TRBJ1-6
TGTGCCAGTAGTATAGATCACGGGGGATCGGCAAATTCACCCCTCCACTTT
CASSIDHGGSANSPLHF
>TRBV30|NA|NA|TRBJ2-7
TGTGCCTGGAAGGACACGCGCGAGCAGTACTTC
CAWKDTREQYF
>TRBV19|NA|NA|TRBJ2-7
TGTGCCAGCCGCCTCGGGGGGCTGGACTCCTACGAGCAGTACTTC
CASRLGGLDSYEQYF
>TRBV7-9|NA|once|TRBJ2-3
TGTGCCACACGGGGAAGCACAGATACGCAGTATTTT
CATRGSTDTQYF
>TRBV4-1|NA|NA|TRBJ2-7
TGCGCCAGCAGCCAAAAACCTGCTCGGTACGAGCAGTACTTC
CASSQKPARYEQYF
>TRBV5-5|NA|NA|TRBJ1-5
TGTGCCAGCAGCTTCCTTGGACAGAGCAATCAGCCCCAGCATTTT
CASSFLGQSNQPQHF
>TRBV5-6|TRBD2|NA|TRBJ2-3
TGTGCCAGCAGCGGGAGGGAAGCCAAGGATACGCAGTATTTT
CASSGREAKDTQYF
>TRBV6-5|TRBD1|once|TRBJ1-1
TGTGCCAGCACTATGACAGGGGCGAACACTGAAGCTTTCTTT
CASTMTGANTEAFF
>TRBV19|NA|NA|TRBJ2-1
TGTGCCAGTAGTATTCGACTACAACAGCAGTTCTTC
CASSIRLQQQFF
>TRBV5-1|TRBD1|NA|TRBJ2-5
TGCGCCAGCAGCAACCGACAGGGATCTCAAGAGACCCAGTACTTC
CASSNRQGSQETQYF
>TRBV11-3|NA|NA|TRBJ2-7
TGTGCCAGCAGCCAGCGGTCCTACGAGCAGTACTTC
CASSQRSYEQYF
>TRBV30|NA|NA|TRBJ2-5
TGTGCCTGGAGTGTGGAGGGGGCTTTTTACCAAGAGACCCAGTACTTC
CAWSVEGAFYQETQYF
>TRBV6-5|TRBD1|NA|TRBJ2-5
TGTGCCAGCAGTTACCAGGACAGGGCGGGGGAGACCCAGTACTTC
CASSYQDRAGETQYF
>TRBV5-1|NA|NA|TRBJ1-1
TGCGCCAGCAGCGTCGCAGGGTCGTGGGACACTGAAGCTTTCTTT
CASSVAGSWDTEAFF
>TRBV6-2/TRBV6-3|NA|NA|TRBJ1-6
TGTGCCAGCAGTGCGGTAGAGAATTCACCCCTCCACTTT
CASSAVENSPLHF
>TRBV5-1|TRBD1|NA|TRBJ1-5
TGCGCCAGCAGCTTGGTTCCCCCGGGACAGGGTAATCAGCCCCAGCATTTT
CASSLVPPGQGNQPQHF
>TRBV6-5|TRBD2|NA|TRBJ2-7
TGTGCCAGCAGTCTACCGGGAGGGCGGGGGTACGAGCAGTACTTC
CASSLPGGRGYEQYF
>TRBV5-1|TRBD1|NA|TRBJ2-3
TGCGCCAGCACACGGTCAGGGGGTAGCACAGATACGCAGTATTTT
CASTRSGGSTDTQYF
>TRBV7-7|TRBD2|NA|TRBJ2-1
TGTGCCAGCAGCTTAGGTCTAGCGGGAGCCTACAATGAGCAGTTCTTC
CASSLGLAGAYNEQFF
>TRBV14|TRBD2|NA|TRBJ2-2
TGTGCCACCGTAATTTTAGGGGCAGGGAGGGCCGGGGAGCTGTTTTTT
CATVILGAGRAGELFF
>TRBV11-3|TRBD1|NA|TRBJ1-5
TGTGCCAGCAGCGGAAGAGGGGACAGCCATCAGCCCCAGCATTTT
CASSGRGDSHQPQHF
>TRBV7-3|NA|NA|TRBJ2-3
TGTGCCAGCAGCCCAACAGGGAGGGCAGATACGCAGTATTTT
CASSPTGRADTQYF
>TRBV28|NA|NA|TRBJ1-6
TGTGCCAGCAGTTTAAACAGATGGAATAATTCACCCCTCCACTTT
CASSLNRWNNSPLHF
>TRBV13|NA|NA|TRBJ2-5
TGTGCCAGCAGCTCCATAGCGGTTCAAGAGACCCAGTACTTC
CASSSIAVQETQYF
>TRBV6-1|TRBD1|NA|TRBJ2-3
TGTGCCAGCAGTGAAGGGACAGGGCCAGATACGCAGTATTTT
CASSEGTGPDTQYF
>TRBV24-1|TRBD2|few|TRBJ2-2
TGTGCCACCAGTGAGACGGGAGGCACCGGGGAGCTGTTTTTT
CATSETGGTGELFF
>TRBV7-9|NA|NA|TRBJ2-1
TGTGCCAGCAGCTTAATAAGAGATGAGCAGTTCTTC
CASSLIRDEQFF
>TRBV5-5|NA|NA|TRBJ2-5
TGTGCCAGCAGCTTGGTCGGGACACTACAAGAGACCCAGTACTTC
CASSLVGTLQETQYF
>TRBV6-5|TRBD2|NA|TRBJ2-5
TGTGCCAGCAAGATCGCGCTAGCGGGAGAGACCCAGTACTTC
CASKIALAGETQYF
>TRBV5-5|NA|NA|TRBJ1-3
TGTGCCAGCAGCTTATCGTCCGGAAACACCATATATTTT
CASSLSSGNTIYF
>TRBV29-1|NA|NA|TRBJ1-1
TGCAGCGTTGACCCCCGACGGGTGAACACTGAAGCTTTCTTT
CSVDPRRVNTEAFF
>TRBV7-2|TRBD1|once|TRBJ2-7
TGTGCCAGCAGCTTATCTCAAGGGGACAGATACGCGCAGTACTTC
CASSLSQGDRYAQYF
>TRBV21-1|NA|NA|TRBJ1-6
TGTGCCAGCAGCGTGGGACAGTTATATAATTCACCCCTCCACTTT
CASSVGQLYNSPLHF
>TRBV27|NA|NA|TRBJ2-7
TGTGCCAGCAGTAGGGCCACAGGGGGGGGCCTCTACGAGCAGTACTTC
CASSRATGGGLYEQYF
>TRBV30|TRBD2|NA|TRBJ2-1
TGTGCCTGGACTTGGGGCGGGGGAGCCTACAATGAGCAGTTCTTC
CAWTWGGGAYNEQFF
>TRBV28|TRBD1|NA|TRBJ2-7
TGTGCCAGGGCAAGGGACAGCTCCTACGAGCAGTACTTC
CARARDSSYEQYF
>TRBV20-1|NA|NA|TRBJ2-1
TGCAGTGCTAGACCGTACAATGAGCAGTTCTTC
CSARPYNEQFF
>TRBV5-1|NA|NA|TRBJ2-1
TGCGCCAGCAGCTTGGGGGGGCTCTACAATGAGCAGTTCTTC
CASSLGGLYNEQFF
>TRBV12-3/TRBV12-4|NA|NA|TRBJ1-1
TGTGCCAGCAGTCTCGGGGGGTCAGGAGCTTTCTTT
CASSLGGSGAFF
>TRBV29-1|NA|NA|TRBJ1-4
TGCAGCGTTCTTTCGGACAGCCATTATGAAAAACTGTTTTTT
CSVLSDSHYEKLFF
>TRBV11-3|TRBD2|NA|TRBJ2-1
TGTGCCAGCAGCAGTAGCGGGAGCCTCAACAATGAGCAGTTCTTC
CASSSSGSLNNEQFF
>TRBV6-5|NA|NA|TRBJ1-5
TGTGCCAGCAGCAGACAGTATAATCAGCCCCAGCATTTT
CASSRQYNQPQHF
>TRBV6-5|TRBD1|few|TRBJ1-2
TGTGCCAGCCAGACAGGGAGTTTTGGCTACACCTTC
CASQTGSFGYTF
>TRBV6-5|TRBD1|NA|TRBJ1-1
TGTGCCAGCCAATCAGGGGGCACTGAAGCTTTCTTT
CASQSGGTEAFF
>TRBV11-2|NA|NA|TRBJ2-5
TGTGCCAGCAGTCCAGCGGCAACCCAAGAGACCCAGTACTTC
CASSPAATQETQYF
>TRBV14|TRBD1|once|TRBJ2-7
TGTGCCAGCAGCCAAGATCGGGACAGGGCGAACGAGCAGTACTTC
CASSQDRDRANEQYF
>TRBV6-5|TRBD1|NA|TRBJ2-7
TGTGCCAGCATGGTCAGGGGGACATATGAGCAGTACTTC
CASMVRGTYEQYF
>TRBV6-6|NA|few|TRBJ1-6
TGTGCCAGCCGCCCCCAGAGCCTAGATTCACCCCTCCACTTT
CASRPQSLDSPLHF